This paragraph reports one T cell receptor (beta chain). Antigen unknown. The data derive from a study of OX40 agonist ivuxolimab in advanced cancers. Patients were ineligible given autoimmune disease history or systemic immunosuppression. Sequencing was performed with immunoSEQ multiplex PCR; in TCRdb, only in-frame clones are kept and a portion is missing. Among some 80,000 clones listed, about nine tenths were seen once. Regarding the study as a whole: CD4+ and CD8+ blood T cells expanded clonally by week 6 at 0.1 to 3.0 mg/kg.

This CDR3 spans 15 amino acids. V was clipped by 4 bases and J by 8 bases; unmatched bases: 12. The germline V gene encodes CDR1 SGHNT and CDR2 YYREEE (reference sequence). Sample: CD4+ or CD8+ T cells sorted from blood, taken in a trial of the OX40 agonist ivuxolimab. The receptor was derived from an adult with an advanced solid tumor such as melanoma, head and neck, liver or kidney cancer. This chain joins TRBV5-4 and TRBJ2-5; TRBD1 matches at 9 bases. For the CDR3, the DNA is TGTGCCAGCAGCCGGACAGGGGCACCAATGGACACCCAGTACTTC. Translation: CASSRTGAPMDTQYF.